This T cell receptor beta chain was observed in a study of cytomegalovirus exposure and HLA in healthy donors. From germline, CDR1 is SNHLY and CDR2 FYNNEI. CDR3 length: 16 amino acids. Trimming left V 7 bases short and J 6 bases short, with 25 bases between. Regarding the study as a whole: The authors later found most CMV-associated TCR beta chains appeared HLA-restricted.

About this clone: What it recognizes is unknown.

PCR involved 60 Vbeta and 13 Jbeta primers. Sequencing was performed with immunoSEQ multiplex PCR; in TCRdb, only in-frame clones are kept and a portion is missing. The sample has tens of thousands of clones; about 66% are singletons. This TCR came from a man aged 30 to 45 in good health and CMV-seronegative. The chain recombines TRBV2 with TRBJ2-7; the D gene is possibly TRBD2 (5 bases). The sequencing sample was made of PBMCs. The CDR3 nucleotides are TGTGCCAGCACCCCTTTCGGAACTAGTCGGTTTGCCGAGCAGTACTTC. Its protein product is CASTPFGTSRFAEQYF. The complete variable domain, with remaining parts taken from reference TRBV2 and TRBJ2-7, reads EPEVTQTPSHQVTQMGQEVILRCVPISNHLYFYWYRQILGQKVEFLVSFYNNEISEKSEIFDDQFSVERPDGSNFTLKIRSTKLEDSAMYFCASTPFGTSRFAEQYFGPGTRLTVT.